This entry lists 14 T cell receptor beta chains sequenced from one sample in a study of blood T cell repertoires in COVID-19. Only in-frame clones appear in the TCRdb table, and some are missing; sequencing was by immunoSEQ multiplex PCR. The table lists roughly 340,000 clones, approximately 89% of them singletons. Material for sequencing was peripheral blood. Every receptor here comes from a woman aged 18-29 years who had recovered from COVID-19.

The rearrangement joins TRBV6-5 to TRBJ1-4; D is ambiguous. CDR3 length: 16 amino acids. Germline CDR1 and CDR2: MNHEY and SVGAGI. Trimming stripped 4 bases from V and 2 bases from J, with 14 bases between. The DNA of the CDR3 is TGTGCCAGCAGTTCGGACTGGAGCGTTACTAATGAAAAACTGTTTTTT. It specifies CASSSDWSVTNEKLFF.

This clone was seen a handful of times. The same CDR3 also results from other DNA sequences found in this sample. CDR3 coding DNA: TGCGCCAGCAGCTTGGTTGGGACAGGGTCTGGCTACACCTTC. It yields the protein CASSLVGTGSGYTF. The chain joins TRBV5-1 to TRBJ1-2; 9 bases are a match to TRBD1. V lost 0 bases, J lost 7 bases, and 4 bases stayed unmatched. The CDR3 sequence is 14 residues long. CDR1 and CDR2 (germline): SGHRS, YFSETQ.

The chain uses TRBV7-9 and TRBJ2-1; 7 bases align to TRBD2. Trimming cost V 2 bases and J 5 bases; bases outside gene matches: 6. Germline V lookup: CDR1 SEHNR, CDR2 FQNEAQ (reference sequence). This CDR3 comprises 15 residues. Here the CDR3 DNA reads TGTGCCAGCAGCTTAAAATGGGAGGGCGACAATGAGCAGTTCTTC. Its protein is CASSLKWEGDNEQFF.

The V call is TRBV5-6, the J call TRBJ2-2, with 10 bases identical to TRBD2. This CDR3 contains 16 residues. V lost 2 bases to trimming and J lost 1 base; unmatched junction nucleotides: 2. The germline V gene has CDR1 SGHDT and CDR2 YYEEEE. CDR3 region: CASSLRTSGNTGELFF. The DNA of the CDR3 is TGTGCCAGCAGCTTAAGGACTAGCGGGAACACCGGGGAGCTGTTTTTT.

CDR3 sequence reads: CASSQQGAGGYTF. In nucleotides, the CDR3 is TGCGCCAGCAGCCAACAGGGCGCCGGGGGCTACACCTTC. This chain uses TRBV4-3 with TRBJ1-2; D is perhaps TRBD1 (5 bases). The CDR3 runs 13 residues. Trimming removed 2 bases at V and 8 bases at J, with 12 bases between. CDR1 is LGHNA, CDR2 YSLEER, per germline.

CDR3 in DNA: TGTGCCAGCAGCTTGGCCGGGACTAGCGGGAGGGCCGGAGTCACCGGGGAGCTGTTTTTT. Translating it yields CASSLAGTSGRAGVTGELFF. J is TRBJ2-2 and V is TRBV5-4, with 16 bases identical to TRBD2. CDR1 and CDR2 (germline): SGHNT, YYREEE (reference sequence). Trimming removed 0 bases from V and 4 bases from J; junction bases left unmatched: 9. This CDR3 has 20 residues.

The chain has TRBV14 and TRBJ2-3, with 7 bases lining up with TRBD2. After removal of 4 bases from V and 6 bases from J, the junction contained 1 base not matched to a gene. CDR1 SGHDN and CDR2 FVKESK come from the germline V gene. The CDR3 runs to 12 residues. In nucleotides, the CDR3 is TGTGCCAGCAGCCGGGGGGGGGATACGCAGTATTTT. Translation: CASSRGGDTQYF.

This chain uses TRBV6-2 or TRBV6-3 with TRBJ2-2, with 13 bases aligning to TRBD2. V was clipped by 1 base and J by 7 bases; unmatched bases: 0. Looked up from germline, CDR1 is MNHEY and CDR2 is SVGEGT. The CDR3 is 15 residues long. CDR3 bases: TGTGCCAGCAGTTACTGGACTAGCGGGGGCGGGGAGCTGTTTTTT. It translates to CASSYWTSGGGELFF.

This clone was observed once. The chain combines TRBV29-1 with TRBJ1-2; D possibly corresponds to TRBD1 (5 bases). Germline V gives CDR1 SQVTM, CDR2 ANQGSEA. Trimming removed 7 bases at V and 0 bases at J, with 15 bases between. The length of the CDR3 is 14 residues. The CDR3 loop is CSAKTEASNYGYTF. In DNA, the CDR3 is TGCAGCGCGAAGACAGAAGCGTCTAACTATGGCTACACCTTC.

The chain combines TRBV7-9 with TRBJ1-2, with D perhaps matching TRBD1 (5 bases). Germline V CDR1 and CDR2: SEHNR, FQNEAQ (reference sequence). This CDR3 has 13 residues. Deletions cut 5 bases from V and 6 bases from J, with 13 bases between. CDR3 DNA: TGTGCCAGCAGCACCTCAGGGCTGCATGGCTACACCTTC. Its protein is CASSTSGLHGYTF.

This chain links TRBV12-3 or TRBV12-4 with TRBJ2-7; possibly TRBD2 for D (5 bases). Deletions cut 10 bases from V and 3 bases from J, with 16 bases between. The CDR3 is made up of 13 amino acids. The CDR3, as DNA: TGTGCCAACCGGCAGCGGTGGAGCTACGAGCAGTACGTC. This gives the protein CANRQRWSYEQYV.

This clone was counted once. This chain connects TRBV19 to TRBJ1-4; D perhaps matches TRBD1 (6 bases). V lost 11 bases, J lost 0 bases, and 25 bases lay in between. In germline, CDR1 is LNHDA, CDR2 SQIVND (reference sequence). The CDR3 has 18 amino acids. This CDR3 is CASTGRGVGIATNEKLFF. CDR3 sequence (DNA): TGTGCCTCTACAGGGCGAGGGGTGGGTATCGCAACTAATGAAAAACTGTTTTTT.

The genes are TRBV6-5 and TRBJ1-1, with TRBD1 matching over 7 bases. The CDR3 length is 15 residues. V was clipped by 2 bases and J by 6 bases; unmatched bases: 9. Germline CDR1 reads MNHEY; CDR2 reads SVGAGI. CDR3 amino acids: CASSYPPDRVPEAFF. The CDR3 coding sequence is TGTGCCAGCAGTTACCCCCCTGACAGGGTCCCTGAAGCTTTCTTT.

This chain connects TRBV24-1 to TRBJ1-2, with 7 bases that match TRBD1. There are 15 residues in the CDR3. Germline values: CDR1 KGHDR, CDR2 SFDVKD. After removal of 3 bases from V and 2 bases from J, the junction contained 5 bases not matched to a gene. The CDR3 DNA sequence: TGTGCCACCAGTGATCCCCAGGGGGGAAACTATGGCTACACCTTC. This gives the protein CATSDPQGGNYGYTF.